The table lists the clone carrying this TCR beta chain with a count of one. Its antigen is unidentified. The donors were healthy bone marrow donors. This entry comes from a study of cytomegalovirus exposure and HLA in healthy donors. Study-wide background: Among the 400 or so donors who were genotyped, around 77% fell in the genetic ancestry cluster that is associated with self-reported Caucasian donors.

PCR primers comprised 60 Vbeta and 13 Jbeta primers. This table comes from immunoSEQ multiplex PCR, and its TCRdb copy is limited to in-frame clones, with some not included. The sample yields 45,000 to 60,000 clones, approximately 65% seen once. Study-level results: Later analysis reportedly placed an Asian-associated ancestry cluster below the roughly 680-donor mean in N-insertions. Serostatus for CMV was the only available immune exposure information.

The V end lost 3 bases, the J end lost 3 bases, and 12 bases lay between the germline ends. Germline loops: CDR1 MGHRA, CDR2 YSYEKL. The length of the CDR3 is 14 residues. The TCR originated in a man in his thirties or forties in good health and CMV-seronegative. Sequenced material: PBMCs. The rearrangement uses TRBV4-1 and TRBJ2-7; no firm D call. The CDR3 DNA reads TGCGCCAGCAGCCAGAATACAGAGTTCTACGAGCAGTACTTC. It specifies CASSQNTEFYEQYF.